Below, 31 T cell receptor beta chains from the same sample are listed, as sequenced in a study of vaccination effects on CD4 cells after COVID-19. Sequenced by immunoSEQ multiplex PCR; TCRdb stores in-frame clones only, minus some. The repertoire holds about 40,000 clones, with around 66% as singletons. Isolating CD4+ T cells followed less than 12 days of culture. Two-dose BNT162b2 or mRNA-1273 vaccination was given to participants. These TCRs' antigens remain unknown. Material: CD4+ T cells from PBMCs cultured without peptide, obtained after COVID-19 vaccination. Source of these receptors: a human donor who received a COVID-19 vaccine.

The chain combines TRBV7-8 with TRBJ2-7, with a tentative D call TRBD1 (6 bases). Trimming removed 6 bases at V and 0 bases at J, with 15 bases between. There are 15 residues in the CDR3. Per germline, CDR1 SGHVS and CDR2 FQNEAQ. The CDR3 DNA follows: TGTGCCAGCAGGCCCCCGTGGGGGCGCTCCTACGAGCAGTACTTC. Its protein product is CASRPPWGRSYEQYF.

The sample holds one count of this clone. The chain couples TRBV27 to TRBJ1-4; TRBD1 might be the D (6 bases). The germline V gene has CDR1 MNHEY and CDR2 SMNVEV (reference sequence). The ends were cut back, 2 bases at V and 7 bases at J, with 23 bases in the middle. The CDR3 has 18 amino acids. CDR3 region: CASSLIPPRPVRGEKLFF. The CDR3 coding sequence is TGTGCCAGCAGTTTAATCCCCCCTCGACCCGTCAGGGGTGAAAAACTGTTTTTT.

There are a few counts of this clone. The CDR3 sequence: CASSYSRGNYGYTF. The CDR3, as DNA: TGTGCCAGCAGTTACTCGAGAGGGAACTATGGCTACACCTTC. The chain links TRBV6-6 to TRBJ1-2; D unclear. The CDR3 covers 14 residues. Trimming cost V 0 bases and J 2 bases, with 7 bases left between them. Germline V gene sequence: CDR1 MNHNY, CDR2 SVGAGI (reference sequence).

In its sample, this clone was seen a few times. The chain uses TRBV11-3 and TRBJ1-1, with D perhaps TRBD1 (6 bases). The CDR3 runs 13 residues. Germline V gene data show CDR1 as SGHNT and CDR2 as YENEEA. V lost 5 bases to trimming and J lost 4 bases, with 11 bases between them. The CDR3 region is CASSRGGRTEAFF. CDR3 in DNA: TGTGCCAGCAGCCGAGGGGGACGCACTGAAGCTTTCTTT.

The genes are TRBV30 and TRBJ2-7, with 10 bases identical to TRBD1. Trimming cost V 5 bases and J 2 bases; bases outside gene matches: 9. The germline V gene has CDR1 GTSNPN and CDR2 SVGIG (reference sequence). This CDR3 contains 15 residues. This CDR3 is CAWYRTGQGTYEQYF. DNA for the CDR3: TGTGCCTGGTATAGGACGGGACAGGGGACCTACGAGCAGTACTTC.

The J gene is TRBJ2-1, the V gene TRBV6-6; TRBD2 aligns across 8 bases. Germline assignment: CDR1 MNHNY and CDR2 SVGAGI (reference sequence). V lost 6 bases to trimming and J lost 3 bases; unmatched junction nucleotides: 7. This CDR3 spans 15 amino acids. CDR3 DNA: TGTGCCAGCAGACCGAGCGGGGGCGGCTACAATGAGCAGTTCTTC. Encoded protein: CASRPSGGGYNEQFF.

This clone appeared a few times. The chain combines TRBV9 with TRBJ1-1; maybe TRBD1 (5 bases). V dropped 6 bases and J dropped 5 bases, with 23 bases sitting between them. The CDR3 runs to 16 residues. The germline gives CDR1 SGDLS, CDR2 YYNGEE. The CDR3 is CASTPGSGTAITEAFF. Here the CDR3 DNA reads TGTGCCAGCACTCCGGGTTCGGGGACCGCTATAACTGAAGCTTTCTTT.

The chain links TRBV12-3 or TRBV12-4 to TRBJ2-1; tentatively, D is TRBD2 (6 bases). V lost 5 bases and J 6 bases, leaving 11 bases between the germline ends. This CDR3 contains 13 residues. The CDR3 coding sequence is TGTGCCAGCAGTCGTGGAGGGCCCAATGAGCAGTTCTTC. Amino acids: CASSRGGPNEQFF.

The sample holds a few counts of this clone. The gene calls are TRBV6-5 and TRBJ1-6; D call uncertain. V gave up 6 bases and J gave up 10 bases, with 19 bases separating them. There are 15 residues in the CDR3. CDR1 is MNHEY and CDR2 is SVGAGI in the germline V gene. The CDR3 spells CASRSRISSGSPLHF. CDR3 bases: TGTGCCAGCAGGAGTAGGATCTCATCGGGCTCACCCCTCCACTTT.

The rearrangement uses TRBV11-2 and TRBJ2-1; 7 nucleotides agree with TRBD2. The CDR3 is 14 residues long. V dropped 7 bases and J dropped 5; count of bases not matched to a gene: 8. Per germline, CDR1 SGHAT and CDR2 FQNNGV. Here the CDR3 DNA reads TGTGCCAGCAAGGTTGCGGGAGAACACAATGAGCAGTTCTTC. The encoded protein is CASKVAGEHNEQFF.

The CDR3 sequence is CASSQVAGQGETQYF. The CDR3 DNA is TGTGCCAGCAGCCAAGTCGCGGGGCAGGGGGAGACCCAGTACTTC. V is TRBV4-2 and J is TRBJ2-5; TRBD1 or TRBD2 may be the D gene (6 bases each). This CDR3 is built from 15 residues. Between the trimmed V and J ends, which lost 1 base and 5 bases, there was a span of 14 bases. Looked up from germline, CDR1 is LGHNA and CDR2 is YNFKEQ.

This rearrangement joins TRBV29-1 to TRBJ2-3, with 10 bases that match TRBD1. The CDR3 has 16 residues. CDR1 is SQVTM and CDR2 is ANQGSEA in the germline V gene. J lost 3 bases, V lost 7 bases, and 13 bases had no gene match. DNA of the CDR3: TGCAGCGCCTCTTCGAGGGACAGGGGAGGAACAGATACGCAGTATTTT. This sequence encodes CSASSRDRGGTDTQYF.

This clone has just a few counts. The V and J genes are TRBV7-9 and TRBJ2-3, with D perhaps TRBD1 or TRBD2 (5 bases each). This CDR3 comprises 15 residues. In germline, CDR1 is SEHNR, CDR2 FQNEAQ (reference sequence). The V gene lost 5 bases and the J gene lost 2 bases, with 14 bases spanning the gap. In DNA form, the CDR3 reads TGTGCCAGCAGCCCAGGGACGATTAACACAGATACGCAGTATTTT. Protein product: CASSPGTINTDTQYF.

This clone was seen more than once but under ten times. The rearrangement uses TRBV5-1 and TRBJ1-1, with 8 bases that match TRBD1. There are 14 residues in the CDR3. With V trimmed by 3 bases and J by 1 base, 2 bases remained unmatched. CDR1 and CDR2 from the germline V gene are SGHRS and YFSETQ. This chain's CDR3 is CASSSGQGNTEAFF. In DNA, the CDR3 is TGCGCCAGCAGCTCCGGACAGGGGAACACTGAAGCTTTCTTT.

The CDR3 DNA follows: TGTGCCAGCAGTTACCAAGAGACCCAGTACTTC. Its translation: CASSYQETQYF. The rearrangement links TRBV6-6 to TRBJ2-5, with unresolved D. The germline gives CDR1 MNHNY, CDR2 SVGAGI (reference sequence). Deletions cut 2 bases from V and 2 bases from J, with 0 bases between. The CDR3 is made up of 11 amino acids.

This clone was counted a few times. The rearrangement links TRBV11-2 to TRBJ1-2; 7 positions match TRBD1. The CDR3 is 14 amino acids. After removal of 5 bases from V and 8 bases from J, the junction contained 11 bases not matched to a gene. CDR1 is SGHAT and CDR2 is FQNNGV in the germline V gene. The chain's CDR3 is CASSPQGFWNGYTF. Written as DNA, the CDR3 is TGTGCCAGCAGCCCACAGGGGTTTTGGAACGGCTACACCTTC.

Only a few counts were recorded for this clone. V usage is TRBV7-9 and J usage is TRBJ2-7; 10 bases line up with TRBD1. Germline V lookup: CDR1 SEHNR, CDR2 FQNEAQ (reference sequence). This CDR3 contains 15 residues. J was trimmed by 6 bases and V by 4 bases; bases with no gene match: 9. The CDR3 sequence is CASSYGTGVVAEQYF. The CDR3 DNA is TGTGCCAGCAGCTATGGGACAGGGGTAGTCGCCGAGCAGTACTTC.

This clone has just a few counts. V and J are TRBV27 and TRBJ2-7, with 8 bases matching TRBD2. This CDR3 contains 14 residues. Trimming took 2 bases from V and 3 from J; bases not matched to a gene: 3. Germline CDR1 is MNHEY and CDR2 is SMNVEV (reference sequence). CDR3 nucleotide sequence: TGTGCCAGCAGTTTACATAGCGGGAACTACGAGCAGTACTTC. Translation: CASSLHSGNYEQYF.

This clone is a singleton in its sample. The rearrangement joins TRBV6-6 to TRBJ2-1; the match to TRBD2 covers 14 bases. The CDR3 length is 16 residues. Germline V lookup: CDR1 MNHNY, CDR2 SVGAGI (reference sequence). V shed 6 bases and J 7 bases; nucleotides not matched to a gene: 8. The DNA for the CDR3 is TGTGCCAGCAGGCGAACTGGACTAGCGGGAGGTAATGAGCAGTTCTTC. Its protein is CASRRTGLAGGNEQFF.

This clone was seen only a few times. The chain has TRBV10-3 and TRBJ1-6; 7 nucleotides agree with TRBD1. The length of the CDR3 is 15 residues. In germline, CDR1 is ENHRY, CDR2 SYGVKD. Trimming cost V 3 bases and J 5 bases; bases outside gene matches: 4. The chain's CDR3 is CAISDSGTDNSPLHF. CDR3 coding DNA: TGTGCCATCAGTGATTCCGGGACAGATAATTCACCCCTCCACTTT.

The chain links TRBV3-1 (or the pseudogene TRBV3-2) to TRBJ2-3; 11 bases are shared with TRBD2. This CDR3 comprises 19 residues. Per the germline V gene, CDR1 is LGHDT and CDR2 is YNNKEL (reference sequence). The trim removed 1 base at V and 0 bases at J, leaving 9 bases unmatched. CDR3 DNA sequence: TGTGCCAGCAGCCAAGCTTGGGCTAGCGGGGGGACTAGCACAGATACGCAGTATTTT. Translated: CASSQAWASGGTSTDTQYF.

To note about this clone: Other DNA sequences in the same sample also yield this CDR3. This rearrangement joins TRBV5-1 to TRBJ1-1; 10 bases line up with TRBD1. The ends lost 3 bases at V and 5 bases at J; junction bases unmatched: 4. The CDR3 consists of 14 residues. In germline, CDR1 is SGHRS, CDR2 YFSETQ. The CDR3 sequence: CASSYRDRGTEAFF. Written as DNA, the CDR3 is TGCGCCAGCAGCTACCGGGACAGGGGAACTGAAGCTTTCTTT.

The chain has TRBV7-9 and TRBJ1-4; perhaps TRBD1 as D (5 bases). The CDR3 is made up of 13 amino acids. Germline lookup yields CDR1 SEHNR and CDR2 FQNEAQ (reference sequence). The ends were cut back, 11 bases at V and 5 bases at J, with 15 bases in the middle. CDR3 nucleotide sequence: TGTGCCTCGGGAGGGACGGGGAATGAAAAACTGTTTTTT. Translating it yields CASGGTGNEKLFF.

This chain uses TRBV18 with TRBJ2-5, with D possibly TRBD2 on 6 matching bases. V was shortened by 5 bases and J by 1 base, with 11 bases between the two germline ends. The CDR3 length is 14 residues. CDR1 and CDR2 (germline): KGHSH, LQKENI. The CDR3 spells CASSAGLSQETQYF. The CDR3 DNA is TGTGCCAGCTCAGCGGGACTTTCCCAAGAGACCCAGTACTTC.

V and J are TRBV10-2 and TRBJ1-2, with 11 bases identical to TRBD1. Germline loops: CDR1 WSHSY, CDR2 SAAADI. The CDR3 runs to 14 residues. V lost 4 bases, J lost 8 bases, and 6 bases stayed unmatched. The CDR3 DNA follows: TGCGCCAGCAGTGGCGGGACAGGGGGACCAGGCTACACCTTC. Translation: CASSGGTGGPGYTF.

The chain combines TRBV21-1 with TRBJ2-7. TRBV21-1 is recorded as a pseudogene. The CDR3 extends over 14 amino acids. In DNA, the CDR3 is TGTGCCAGCACCACCAGGAGTAGTTCCTACGAGCAGTACTTC. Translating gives CASTTRSSSYEQYF.

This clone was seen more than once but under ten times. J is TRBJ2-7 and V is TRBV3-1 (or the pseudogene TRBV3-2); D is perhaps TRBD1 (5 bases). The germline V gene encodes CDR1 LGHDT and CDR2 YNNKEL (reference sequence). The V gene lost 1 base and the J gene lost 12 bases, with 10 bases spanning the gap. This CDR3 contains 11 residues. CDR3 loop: CASSQGRVAYF. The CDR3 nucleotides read TGTGCCAGCAGCCAAGGCAGGGTGGCGTACTTC.

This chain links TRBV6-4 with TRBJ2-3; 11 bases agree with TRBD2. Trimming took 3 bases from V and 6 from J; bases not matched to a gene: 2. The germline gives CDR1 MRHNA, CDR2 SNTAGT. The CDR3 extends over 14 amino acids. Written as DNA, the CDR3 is TGTGCCAGCAGTGAGGGACTAGCGGCGGATACGCAGTATTTT. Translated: CASSEGLAADTQYF.

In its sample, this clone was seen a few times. CDR3 coding DNA: TGCGCCAGCAGCTCGGGGACCTCCGAGAGCCGAGATGAGCAGTTCTTC. Encoded protein: CASSSGTSESRDEQFF. The chain recombines TRBV5-1 with TRBJ2-1, with D perhaps given as TRBD1 or TRBD2 (5 bases each). V lost 3 bases, J lost 8 bases, and 21 bases lay in between. The CDR3 is 16 amino acids. The germline CDR1 and CDR2 sequences are SGHRS and YFSETQ.

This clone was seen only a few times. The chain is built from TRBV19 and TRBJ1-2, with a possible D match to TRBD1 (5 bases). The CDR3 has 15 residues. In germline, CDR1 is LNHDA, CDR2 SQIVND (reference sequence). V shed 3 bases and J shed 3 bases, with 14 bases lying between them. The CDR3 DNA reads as TGTGCCAGTAGTATGTATTCGGGGCGCGACTATGGCTACACCTTC. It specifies CASSMYSGRDYGYTF. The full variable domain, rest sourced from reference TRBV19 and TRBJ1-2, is DGGITQSPKYLFRKEGQNVTLSCEQNLNHDAMYWYRQDPGQGLRLIYYSQIVNDFQKGDIAEGYSVSREKKESFPLTVTSAQKNPTAFYLCASSMYSGRDYGYTFGSGTRLTVV.

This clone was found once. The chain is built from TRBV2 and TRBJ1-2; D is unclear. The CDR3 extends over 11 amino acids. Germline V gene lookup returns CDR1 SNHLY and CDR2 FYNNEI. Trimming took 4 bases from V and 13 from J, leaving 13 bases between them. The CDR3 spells CASSVGQLSTF. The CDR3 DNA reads TGTGCCAGCAGTGTCGGGCAGCTCTCCACCTTC.